This record covers a single TCR beta chain. What it recognizes is unknown. This sample is part of a study of cytomegalovirus exposure and HLA in healthy donors. The length of the CDR3 is 17 residues. CDR1 and CDR2 from the germline V gene are MNHNS and SASEGT. Losses at the gene ends were 6 bases for V and 3 bases for J; bases not matched to a gene: 11. Researchers ran the PCR with 60 Vbeta and 13 Jbeta primers. Assay used: immunoSEQ multiplex PCR; TCRdb lists only in-frame clones, some missing. This sample carries 140,000 to 150,000 clones, approximately 63% of them seen once, and the ten largest clones take roughly 2%. General study findings and limits: An assumption of roughly uniform sequencing depth across donors underlay the presence/absence analyses.

The sample comprised PBMCs. This receptor was identified in an older woman in good health and CMV-seropositive. V and J are TRBV6-1 and TRBJ2-3; 11 bases fit TRBD1. DNA for the CDR3: TGTGCCAGCAGGGAAACCCGGACAGGGGGCAGAACAGATACGCAGTATTTT. As protein: CASRETRTGGRTDTQYF.